Listed below are T cell receptor beta chains from one sample, sequenced in a study of T cell responses to AZD1222 COVID-19 vaccine. Libraries were prepared by immunoSEQ multiplex PCR; TCRdb keeps only in-frame clonotypes and omits some of them. The table shows tens of thousands of clones, with approximately 88% occurring only once. The source was peripheral blood, collected 28 days after the second AZD1222 dose. The receptors stem from an adult who received the AZD1222 COVID-19 vaccine. Each CDR3 is given with its conserved first and last residue. The D gene is left open where the match is weak. A row's size may be missing; if present it is once, few, many or a size class.

TRBJ2-7	NA	NA	TRBV28	CASSLGTLYEQYF	TGTGCCAGCAGTCTCGGGACCCTCTACGAGCAGTACTTC
TRBJ1-2	NA	NA	TRBV7-9	CASSLAEDGYTF	TGTGCCAGCAGCTTAGCCGAGGATGGCTACACCTTC
TRBJ1-1	TRBD1	NA	TRBV28	CASTAGGKNTEAFF	TGTGCCAGCACAGCAGGGGGCAAAAACACTGAAGCTTTCTTT
TRBJ1-4	NA	NA	TRBV18	CASSPQGSGENAEKLFF	TGTGCCAGCTCACCTCAGGGGAGCGGGGAAAACGCTGAAAAACTGTTTTTT
TRBJ1-2	TRBD1	few	TRBV29-1	CSVTGGGLYGYTF	TGCAGCGTAACAGGGGGCGGCCTCTATGGCTACACCTTC
TRBJ2-2	NA	NA	TRBV19	CASSKGQNTGELFF	TGTGCCAGTAGTAAGGGACAGAACACCGGGGAGCTGTTTTTT
TRBJ2-3	NA	NA	TRBV7-3	CASSLTADTQYF	TGTGCCAGCAGCTTAACCGCAGATACGCAGTATTTT
TRBJ2-7	TRBD1	NA	TRBV11-1	CASSPVGTGGGEQYF	TGTGCCAGCAGCCCTGTTGGGACAGGGGGCGGCGAGCAGTACTTC
TRBJ2-3	TRBD1	NA	TRBV15	CATSGGQVVTDTQYF	TGTGCCACCAGCGGGGGACAGGTAGTTACAGATACGCAGTATTTT
TRBJ1-2	NA	NA	TRBV9	CASSATGTYGYTF	TGTGCCAGCAGCGCCACCGGGACCTATGGCTACACCTTC
TRBJ1-6	NA	NA	TRBV5-1	CASSLDPGPNSPLHF	TGCGCCAGCAGCTTGGATCCAGGACCGAATTCACCCCTCCACTTT
TRBJ2-2	TRBD2	NA	TRBV5-1	CASSFGGGSNTGELFF	TGCGCCAGCAGCTTTGGGGGAGGGTCCAACACCGGGGAGCTGTTTTTT
TRBJ2-3	TRBD1	NA	TRBV2	CASSRQGRKTDTQYF	TGTGCCAGCAGTCGACAGGGACGGAAGACAGATACGCAGTATTTT
TRBJ1-4	NA	NA	TRBV5-4	CASSFQGTNEKLFF	TGTGCCAGCAGCTTTCAGGGGACTAATGAAAAACTGTTTTTT
TRBJ2-7	NA	NA	TRBV19	CASSITGSSYEQYF	TGTGCCAGTAGTATAACAGGAAGCTCCTACGAGCAGTACTTC
TRBJ2-1	TRBD2	NA	TRBV5-1	CASSEKLAGEYNEQFF	TGCGCCAGCAGCGAGAAGCTAGCGGGGGAGTACAATGAGCAGTTCTTC
TRBJ1-5	NA	few	TRBV19	CASSSTLRERGNQPQHF	TGTGCCAGTAGTTCCACGCTCCGGGAGAGGGGCAATCAGCCCCAGCATTTT
TRBJ2-3	NA	NA	TRBV11-2	CASSPPGTDTQYF	TGTGCCAGCAGCCCCCCAGGCACAGATACGCAGTATTTT
TRBJ1-4	TRBD1	NA	TRBV5-6	CASSAQGVGNEKLFF	TGTGCCAGCAGCGCACAGGGGGTGGGGAATGAAAAACTGTTTTTT
TRBJ1-5	TRBD1	NA	TRBV19	CASSPRTGGDQPQHF	TGTGCCAGTAGTCCCCGGACAGGGGGGGATCAGCCCCAGCATTTT
TRBJ1-6	NA	once	TRBV3-1/TRBV3-2	CASSQDGTGGITLHF	TGTGCCAGCAGCCAAGATGGAACTGGGGGAATTACCCTCCACTTT
TRBJ2-7	TRBD2	few	TRBV14	CASSQAGGPYEQYF	TGTGCCAGCAGCCAAGCGGGGGGGCCCTACGAGCAGTACTTC
TRBJ1-5	NA	NA	TRBV28	CASSLGQGNQPQHF	TGTGCCAGCAGTTTAGGGCAGGGCAATCAGCCCCAGCATTTT
TRBJ1-1	NA	NA	TRBV12-3/TRBV12-4	CASSLYTEAFF	TGTGCCAGCAGTTTATACACTGAAGCTTTCTTT
TRBJ2-3	NA	NA	TRBV7-3	CASSLSHDAYTDTQYF	TGTGCCAGCAGCTTAAGTCACGATGCCTACACAGATACGCAGTATTTT
TRBJ2-3	TRBD2	NA	TRBV5-4	CASSSGGPSTDTQYF	TGTGCCAGCAGCAGCGGGGGGCCCAGCACAGATACGCAGTATTTT
TRBJ2-3	NA	NA	TRBV27	CASSPLVSGTGQYF	TGTGCCAGCAGTCCCCTGGTAAGCGGGACAGGGCAGTATTTT
TRBJ2-3	NA	NA	TRBV12-3/TRBV12-4	CASSWGGTDTQYF	TGTGCCAGCAGCTGGGGGGGCACAGATACGCAGTATTTT
TRBJ1-6	NA	few	TRBV5-4	CASSPRSSYNSPLHF	TGTGCCAGCAGCCCCAGGAGCTCCTATAATTCACCCCTCCACTTT
TRBJ1-5	NA	NA	TRBV3-1/TRBV3-2	CASSLGNQPQHF	TGTGCCAGCAGCCTAGGAAATCAGCCCCAGCATTTT
TRBJ2-2	NA	NA	TRBV16	CASSRPRGGNTGELFF	TGTGCCAGCAGCCGACCCCGAGGGGGGAACACCGGGGAGCTGTTTTTT